This TCR beta chain derives from a study of neoadjuvant anti-PD-1 for oral cavity cancer (dated by TCRdb to the early 2020s). With respect to the entire study: Three to four biweekly doses of nivolumab at 3 mg/kg were mostly administered to patients before curative-intent surgical resection. For patients who did not progress, a fourth nivolumab dose was given around day 43, followed by definitive surgical resection on days 50-56. Responders were defined as patients with complete response, partial response or stable disease by RECIST 1.1; non-responders were defined as patients with progression. The parent correlative cohort included approximately 13 patients, with an approximately 30% response rate. On the study overall, not on this receptor specifically: Higher pretreatment blood Treg/Th17 ratios correlated with both higher pretreatment blood TCRbeta clonality and lower post-treatment tumor TCRbeta clonality. The TCR analyses had only a few patients in each response group, and the authors called for validation in larger cohorts. Within PBMCs, T cell clonality (Gini index) was significantly higher in non-responders than responders after neoadjuvant nivolumab.

In light of the paper, this sample's time point label describes: after neoadjuvant nivolumab, at surgical resection. Patients had been newly diagnosed with stage II-IVA oral cavity squamous cell carcinoma, and no prior systemic or radiation treatment had been given to the patients. The cohort was made up of patients with locally advanced, HPV-negative oral cavity squamous cell carcinoma. No culture maintenance or expansion was done, as the peripheral blood mononuclear cells went straight to analysis. The samples were drawn from a longitudinal correlative study tied to a single-arm phase II trial testing neoadjuvant nivolumab in oral cavity squamous cell carcinoma. Genomic DNA-based TCRbeta sequencing was performed on subject-matched pre- and post-treatment PBMCs and tumors from three responders and three non-responders. Peripheral blood mononuclear cells were collected before nivolumab treatment and again after treatment, at the time of surgery. Genomic DNA was isolated from PBMCs using the Maxwell RSC DNA from Cells kit.

For deep sequencing of PBMC libraries, mostly around 520 ng of input genomic DNA was used, and six replicates were run per sample. TCRbeta libraries were prepared with the immunoSEQ hsTCRbeta kit according to the manufacturer's instructions. The finished libraries were brought together in one pool at approximately 3.1 nM, which was then read using an Illumina NovaSeq 6000 S4 flow cell. On the authors' methods: The immunoSEQ Analyzer was used for raw data preprocessing and quality control. The analysis was limited to productive rearrangements, and each clonotype was defined by a unique CDR3 amino acid sequence. Repertoire clonality was estimated as the Gini-Simpson index, which was computed with the R package tcR. Student's t test was used to compare Gini indices, and Pearson correlation was used to assess associations with tumor size change. Held by TCRdb, this immuneACCESS table contains in-frame sequences only and omits some clones. Under half of the omission traces to an unresolved V gene where checked; the cause of the rest is unknown. D and trimming were read from the DNA, whereas the V and J calls and clone size are those reported in that table. For this sample the table gives about 12,000 clones, of which around 71% were detected only once. The ten largest clones capture approximately 2.7% of the sample.

This clone was observed once. Its antigen target is currently unknown. Per-base qualities were not stored, and no clone one base away is much larger. As encoded in the germline V gene (reference sequence), CDR1 is LNHDA while CDR2 is SQIVND. The CDR3 holds 12 amino acids from the cysteine to the phenylalanine. This entry keeps only the CDR3 DNA: 36 bases, framed from base 1. V sheds 5 bases and J sheds 4 bases, leaving 8 bases between their ends. The chain is made from TRBV19 and TRBJ2-5; possibly the D gene is TRBD1, per 5 matching bases. The receptor comes from a person aged 35-79 years with oral cavity squamous cell carcinoma. The source was PBMCs, collected after nivolumab (anti-PD-1) treatment. CDR3 loop: CASSGARETQYF. The nucleotides read TGTGCCAGTAGTGGGGCGCGAGAGACCCAGTACTTC.